A selection of T cell receptor beta chains follows, all from one sample in a study of cytomegalovirus exposure and HLA in healthy donors. Generated by immunoSEQ multiplex PCR, the TCRdb table keeps only in-frame clones and is missing some. This sample has 100,000 or so clones, with roughly 89% found just once. The specimen was PBMCs. Receptors originate from a woman aged 25 to 45 in good health and CMV-seronegative. Each CDR3 is given with its conserved first and last residue.

V gene,J gene,CDR3 protein
TRBV5-1,TRBJ2-3,CASSLADRSGDTQYF
TRBV2,TRBJ2-3,CASSPSTAPTDTQYF
TRBV18,TRBJ2-1,CASSPEGNYNEQFF
TRBV5-4,TRBJ1-5,CASSSDRSGQPQHF
TRBV2,TRBJ2-7,CASNRDRGSEQYF
TRBV4-3,TRBJ1-2,CASSPGQGVGNGYTF
TRBV5-4,TRBJ2-2,CASSPAERDTGELFF
TRBV9,TRBJ2-1,CASSVGPSGVSYNEQFF
TRBV27,TRBJ1-2,CASSLLGTYGYTF
TRBV6-5,TRBJ1-2,CATLQGVWGYTF
TRBV6-5,TRBJ2-7,CASSYSTSGLYEQYF
TRBV12-5,TRBJ2-2,CASGLALAGLITGELFF
TRBV10-3,TRBJ1-1,CAISENRGNTEAFF
TRBV7-8,TRBJ1-3,CASSFQGDSGNTIYF
TRBV29-1,TRBJ2-7,CSALRTGGYEQYF
TRBV5-1,TRBJ2-3,CASSRGQGGGTDTQYF
TRBV18,TRBJ1-1,CASSPGQGEEAFF
TRBV6-5,TRBJ1-1,CASNRPGNRDREAFF
TRBV10-2,TRBJ1-6,CASKTSTGTYNSPLHF
TRBV28,TRBJ2-5,CASTVPGQGETQYF
TRBV7-2,TRBJ1-5,CASSPVTGGEQPQHF
TRBV7-3,TRBJ2-1,CASSPLTGQGLYEQFF
TRBV6-1,TRBJ1-2,CASSETSGKDAYTF
TRBV9,TRBJ1-2,CASSASQGALYGYTF
TRBV27,TRBJ2-7,CASRKGQGLYEQYF
TRBV28,TRBJ2-7,CASSFRGLAGGREQYF
TRBV5-6,TRBJ1-1,CASSPDRGTEAFF
TRBV10-1,TRBJ2-3,CASSGWGGNPTTDTQYF
TRBV15,TRBJ2-1,CATSRVSGVYNEQFF
TRBV13,TRBJ2-1,CASSSGLAGGRWQFF
TRBV6-4,TRBJ2-7,CASSSEGGYEQYF
TRBV5-3,TRBJ2-7,CARSPRSSGRDPYEQYF
TRBV6-6,TRBJ2-7,CAAQGGLGLYEQYF
TRBV6-1,TRBJ2-5,CASSEAPREAETQYF